The present T cell receptor (beta chain) was sequenced within a study of CD8 T cells in Susac syndrome (dated 2019 in TCRdb). In terms of the full investigation: The study used repertoire sequencing to test whether antigen drove CD8+ T cell activation and differentiation in Susac syndrome. The study at large found these results: The number of individuals in the TCR sequencing and HLA analysis was acknowledged as relatively small.

Its CDR3 holds 13 amino acids, cysteine through phenylalanine. The sequence is cut down to CDR3 DNA, 39 bases in frame from base 1. Taken from the germline V gene, the CDR1 and CDR2 loops are SGHTA and FQGNSA. At the junction V is shortened by 5 bases and J by 8 bases; bases outside the gene matches: 6. High-throughput TCR beta sequencing profiled peripheral blood CD8+ and CD4+ T cells from healthy donors, Susac syndrome patients and multiple sclerosis patients. Healthy donors were included as age- and sex-matched controls. CD8+ TEMRA cells were enriched by FACS, while bulk CD8+ and CD4+ T cells were purified by magnetic negative isolation. Blood was drawn into EDTA tubes, processed within 24 hours, and PBMCs were isolated by density gradient centrifugation. PBMCs intended for TCR sequencing were cryopreserved in liquid nitrogen and were subsequently thawed in a 37 degrees C water bath. Purity of sorted or isolated CD4+, CD8+ and CD8+ TEMRA cells was at least 90%.

Concerning this clonotype itself: No antigen is known for it. Base qualities are missing; no much larger clone stands one base away.

RNA was extracted using the RNeasy kit, and about 0.45 to 1 microgram was reverse transcribed with random hexamers. The immunoSEQ multiplex PCR assay, covering 54 Vbeta and 13 Jbeta segments, was used to amplify TCR beta CDR3 regions. PCR amplification bias was corrected using a synthetic template baseline for primer optimization and computational correction. The paper's data handling went like this. Reads were annotated to V, D and J genes per IMGT and analyzed with immunoSEQ Analyzer, keeping only productive sequences. Clonality was computed as one minus Shannon entropy normalized by log2 of the number of productive unique sequences. For each patient and control, public and private clones were evaluated within the 100 most prevalent clones. Clones were defined as Susac-specific if absent from the healthy and MS cohorts, from more than 900 published viral clones and from other ImmuneACCESS disease sequences. The public reads were quality trimmed at Q25 with fastp and then assembled into clones with MiXCR by TCRdb, keeping productive beta chains. Here each entry gathers all rows of one CDR3 protein and keeps the most common genes and DNA. It is TCRdb's table, rather than the study itself, that gives the V and J calls and clone size. Counted in this sample were around 130,000 distinct CDR3 sequences; more than 90% of them appeared once. Of the sample, more than 0.095% is held by the ten largest clones.

Material for sequencing was CD4+ T cells from PBMCs. In this chain, TRBV7-2 is recombined with TRBJ1-2; 9 bases in the junction line up with TRBD1. The receptor comes from a human donor in good health. The nucleotides read TGTGCCAGCAGCCGACCGGGACAGGGAGGCTACACCTTC. This codes for CASSRPGQGGYTF.